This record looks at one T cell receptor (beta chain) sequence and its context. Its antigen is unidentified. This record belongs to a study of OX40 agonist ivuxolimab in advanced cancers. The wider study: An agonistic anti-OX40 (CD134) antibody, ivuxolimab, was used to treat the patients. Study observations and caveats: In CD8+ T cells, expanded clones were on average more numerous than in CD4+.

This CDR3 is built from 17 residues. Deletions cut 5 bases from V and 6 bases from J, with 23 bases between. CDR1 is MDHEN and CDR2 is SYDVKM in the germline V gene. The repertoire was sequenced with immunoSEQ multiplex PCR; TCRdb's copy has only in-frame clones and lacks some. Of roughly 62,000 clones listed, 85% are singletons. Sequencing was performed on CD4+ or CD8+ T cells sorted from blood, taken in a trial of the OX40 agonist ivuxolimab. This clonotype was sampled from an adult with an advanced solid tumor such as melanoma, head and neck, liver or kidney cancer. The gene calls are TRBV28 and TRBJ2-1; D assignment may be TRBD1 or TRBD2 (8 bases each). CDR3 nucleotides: TGTGCCAGCAGTCCACGGACAGGGTCCGGGACTAGCAATGAGCAGTTCTTC. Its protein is CASSPRTGSGTSNEQFF.